Below, 9 T cell receptor beta chains from the same sample are listed, as sequenced in a study of OX40 agonist ivuxolimab in advanced cancers. Produced via immunoSEQ multiplex PCR; TCRdb's table is partial and in-frame only. Among under 95,000 clones listed, around nine tenths were seen once. The source was CD4+ or CD8+ T cells sorted from blood, collected in a trial of the OX40 agonist ivuxolimab. All receptors come from an adult with an advanced solid tumor such as melanoma, head and neck, liver or kidney cancer.

This chain links TRBV5-1 with TRBJ2-1; D gene uncertain. V was pared by 3 bases and J by 7 bases, with 11 bases between. The CDR3 is 13 amino acids. The germline gives CDR1 SGHRS, CDR2 YFSETQ. CDR3 in DNA: TGCGCCAGCAGCTCCGCCTCGACAAATGAGCAGTTCTTC. Its translation is CASSSASTNEQFF. Combining the CDR3 with reference TRBV5-1 and TRBJ2-1 gives the whole variable domain KAGVTQTPRYLIKTRGQQVTLSCSPISGHRSVSWYQQTPGQGLQFLFEYFSETQRNKGNFPGRFSGRQFSNSRSEMNVSTLELGDSALYLCASSSASTNEQFFGPGTRLTVL.

This rearrangement joins TRBV11-2 to TRBJ2-5; D tentatively reads TRBD1 or TRBD2 (5 bases each). There are 16 residues in the CDR3. V was pared by 3 bases and J by 5 bases, with 19 bases between. CDR1 and CDR2 (germline): SGHAT, FQNNGV. The chain's CDR3 is CASSFQERGWQETQYF. Written as DNA, the CDR3 is TGTGCCAGCAGCTTCCAGGAGAGGGGCTGGCAGGAGACCCAGTACTTC.

The rearrangement joins TRBV5-1 to TRBJ1-1; TRBD1 aligns across 10 bases. The CDR3 contains 17 residues. The V gene's germline CDR1 is SGHRS and CDR2 YFSETQ. V shed 4 bases and J 3 bases; nucleotides not matched to a gene: 12. DNA for the CDR3: TGCGCCAGCAGCCCCCGACGACAGGGGGCGATGGACACTGAAGCTTTCTTT. It is translated as CASSPRRQGAMDTEAFF. Full variable domain (outside the CDR3, taken from reference TRBV5-1 and TRBJ1-1): KAGVTQTPRYLIKTRGQQVTLSCSPISGHRSVSWYQQTPGQGLQFLFEYFSETQRNKGNFPGRFSGRQFSNSRSEMNVSTLELGDSALYLCASSPRRQGAMDTEAFFGQGTRLTVV.

This sequence joins TRBV5-1 and TRBJ2-7, with 7 bases that match TRBD1. The V gene end was trimmed by 6 bases and the J gene end by 4 bases; junction bases not matched to a gene: 7. This CDR3 spans 13 amino acids. The V gene's germline CDR1 is SGHRS and CDR2 YFSETQ. CDR3 bases: TGCGCCAGCACGGGGATGACAGGGTACGAGCAGTACTTC. It is translated as CASTGMTGYEQYF.

This rearrangement joins TRBV5-1 to TRBJ2-2; 9 positions match TRBD2. This CDR3 has 16 amino acids. Germline lookup yields CDR1 SGHRS and CDR2 YFSETQ. V was clipped by 6 bases and J by 3 bases; unmatched bases: 9. The CDR3 coding sequence is TGCGCCAGCAAGGAAGGGCTAGCGGGATACACCGGGGAGCTGTTTTTT. Protein sequence: CASKEGLAGYTGELFF.

A note on this clone: The same CDR3 arises from other DNA sequences in this sample as well. This sequence joins TRBV7-9 and TRBJ1-1; possible D gene TRBD1, 5 bases. The germline V and J ends were trimmed by 1 base and 2 bases, with 8 bases remaining between them. CDR3 length: 14 residues. Germline V gene data show CDR1 as SEHNR and CDR2 as FQNEAQ (reference sequence). The CDR3 sequence is CASSLGGLNTEAFF. The CDR3 DNA reads TGTGCCAGCAGCTTAGGGGGCCTCAACACTGAAGCTTTCTTT.

V and J are TRBV2 and TRBJ1-1; the D gene is possibly TRBD1 (5 bases). There are 14 residues in the CDR3. Germline loops: CDR1 SNHLY, CDR2 FYNNEI. The V and J ends lost 8 bases and 3 bases respectively, with 16 bases between them. CDR3 sequence (DNA): TGTGCCAGCTCGGGGGAGGTCTTGTACACTGAAGCTTTCTTT. As protein: CASSGEVLYTEAFF.

This chain uses TRBV9 with TRBJ1-6, with D tentatively TRBD1 (5 bases). Germline values: CDR1 SGDLS, CDR2 YYNGEE. V gave up 4 bases and J gave up 10 bases, with 18 bases separating them. The CDR3 totals 15 residues. The CDR3 DNA reads TGTGCCAGCAGCCGACCCCAAGGGTGGGGGTCACCCCTCCACTTT. The encoded protein is CASSRPQGWGSPLHF.

A single count supports this clone. The rearrangement joins TRBV5-1 to TRBJ2-7, with D uncertain. Per germline, CDR1 SGHRS and CDR2 YFSETQ. CDR3 length equals 12 residues. V lost 4 bases and J lost 4, with 9 bases in between. CDR3 amino acids: CASSGTEYEQYF. The CDR3 region has the DNA TGCGCCAGCAGCGGAACAGAATACGAGCAGTACTTC.